The clone carrying this T cell receptor (beta chain) was observed many times. Its specificity is not known. The data derive from a study of T cell repertoires in cytomegalovirus infection. In the study overall: Evidence of both CMV infection and a matching HLA type came from public TCR beta signatures. General observations from the study: Clonotypes of TCR beta that were HLA-C-restricted and CMV-specific dominated the ex vivo response. Totalled public TCR beta family frequency picked out people who carried CMV plus the relevant HLA.

This CDR3 contains 16 residues. Germline CDR1 SGHVS, CDR2 FQNEAQ. The V end lost 5 bases, the J end lost 5 bases, and 19 bases lay between the germline ends. TCRdb fed the reads into MiXCR, producing one record per CDR3 protein. The sample shows 630,000 or so distinct CDR3 sequences, 24% of them seen only once. What was sequenced was CD8+ T cells from PBMCs. This receptor was obtained from a human donor in good health (CMV status not recorded). Some clones in this sample may be carry-over from other donors' samples. V and J are TRBV7-8 and TRBJ2-1; D is unclear. The CDR3 nucleotides are TGTGCCAGCAGCCCGCGCGATTGGGGTTCCCACAATGAGCAGTTCTTC. This translates into CASSPRDWGSHNEQFF.